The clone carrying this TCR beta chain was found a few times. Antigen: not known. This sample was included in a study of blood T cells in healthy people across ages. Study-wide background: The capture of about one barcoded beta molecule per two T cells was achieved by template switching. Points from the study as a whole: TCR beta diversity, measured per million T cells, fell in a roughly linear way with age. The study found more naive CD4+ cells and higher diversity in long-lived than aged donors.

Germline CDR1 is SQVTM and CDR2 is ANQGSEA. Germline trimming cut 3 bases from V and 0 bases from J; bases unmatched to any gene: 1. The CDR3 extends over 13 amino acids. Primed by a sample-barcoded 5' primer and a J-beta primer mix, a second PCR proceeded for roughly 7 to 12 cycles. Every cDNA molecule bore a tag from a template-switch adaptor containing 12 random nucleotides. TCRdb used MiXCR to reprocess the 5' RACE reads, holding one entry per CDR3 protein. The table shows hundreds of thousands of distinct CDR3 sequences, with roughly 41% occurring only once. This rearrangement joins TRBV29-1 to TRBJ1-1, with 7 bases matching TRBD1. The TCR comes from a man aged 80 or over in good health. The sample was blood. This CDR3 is CSVDRGLNTEAFF. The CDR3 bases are TGCAGCGTTGACAGGGGGTTGAACACTGAAGCTTTCTTT.